The text below deals with one T cell receptor beta chain. Antigen specificity is unknown. This sample stems from a study of cytomegalovirus exposure and HLA in healthy donors. Study as a whole: An earlier analysis identified 120 million or so unique TCR beta sequences in approximately 190 million T cells.

Whole-study findings and limits: In a later analysis, DRB1 alleles had the most associated TCRs; HLA-C alleles the fewest.

The primer mix had 60 Vbeta and 13 Jbeta primers. Assay: immunoSEQ multiplex PCR; the TCRdb copy retains only in-frame clones and omits some. The repertoire includes more than 65,000 clones, roughly 80% of them detected once, and roughly 22% sits in the top ten. This CDR3 contains 16 residues. Germline-derived CDR1 and CDR2 are SGDLS and YYNGEE. Trimming took 0 bases from V and 1 from J; bases not matched to a gene: 4. V and J are TRBV9 and TRBJ2-5; 9 bases are shared with TRBD2. The clonotype comes from a woman aged 40 to 50 in good health and CMV-seropositive. What was sequenced was PBMCs. CDR3 protein: CASSVALAGLQETQYF. Here the CDR3 DNA reads TGTGCCAGCAGCGTAGCGCTAGCGGGACTCCAAGAGACCCAGTACTTC.